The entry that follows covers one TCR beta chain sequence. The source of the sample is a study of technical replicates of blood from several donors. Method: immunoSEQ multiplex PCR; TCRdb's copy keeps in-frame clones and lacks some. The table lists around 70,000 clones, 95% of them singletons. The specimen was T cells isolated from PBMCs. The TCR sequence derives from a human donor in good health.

CDR3 region: CASSPPQGQLYF. The DNA for the CDR3 is TGTGCCAGCTCACCACCGCAGGGTCAGTTGTACTTC. The chain uses TRBV18 and TRBJ2-5, with D maybe TRBD1 (5 bases). In germline, CDR1 is KGHSH, CDR2 LQKENI. The CDR3 loop spans 12 amino acids. Trimming cost V 0 bases and J 13 bases, with 12 bases left between them.